Below, 18 T cell receptor beta chains from the same sample are listed, as sequenced in a study of cytomegalovirus exposure and HLA in healthy donors. Primers included in the PCR were 60 Vbeta and 13 Jbeta primers. Repertoires were generated with immunoSEQ multiplex PCR, while TCRdb's copy carries only in-frame clones and drops some. The sample shows about 110,000 clones, around 73% of them seen only once. The sequenced sample consisted of PBMCs. Receptor source: a man in his forties in good health and CMV-seronegative.

The chain couples TRBV6-4 to TRBJ2-2; D perhaps matches TRBD2 (6 bases). Germline lookup yields CDR1 MRHNA and CDR2 SNTAGT. This CDR3 comprises 14 residues. V was pared by 3 bases and J by 4 bases, with 9 bases between. The CDR3 here is CASSDGTGTGELFF. The CDR3 DNA is TGTGCCAGCAGTGATGGGACTGGCACCGGGGAGCTGTTTTTT.

This clone was recorded a few times. The J gene is TRBJ2-3, the V gene TRBV15; D may be TRBD1 (5 bases). The CDR3 covers 15 residues. Germline V gene sequence: CDR1 LNHNV, CDR2 YYDKDF (reference sequence). With 5 bases removed from V and 5 bases from J, the gap between germline ends came to 17 bases. The CDR3 nucleotides are TGTGCCACCAGCTCGAAGGCCAGGGCAGTAGATACGCAGTATTTT. As protein: CATSSKARAVDTQYF.

The rearrangement links TRBV10-2 to TRBJ2-2; D is undetermined. The V gene lost 7 bases and the J gene lost 4 bases, with 7 bases spanning the gap. Germline values: CDR1 WSHSY, CDR2 SAAADI. The CDR3 is 12 residues long. The CDR3 bases are TGCGCCAGCATTGGCTTCACCGGGGAGCTGTTTTTT. Translated: CASIGFTGELFF.

This chain joins TRBV27 and TRBJ1-1; D is ambiguous. V was pared by 3 bases and J by 2 bases, with 10 bases between. This CDR3 has 14 residues. Germline V lookup: CDR1 MNHEY, CDR2 SMNVEV (reference sequence). CDR3 sequence (DNA): TGTGCCAGCAGTTTCCACGGAGGTAACACTGAAGCTTTCTTT. Its translation is CASSFHGGNTEAFF.

This rearrangement joins TRBV2 to TRBJ1-4; weak D call: TRBD1 (5 bases). Germline values: CDR1 SNHLY, CDR2 FYNNEI. Trimming removed 6 bases at V and 7 bases at J, with 21 bases between. The CDR3 is 16 amino acids. The CDR3, as DNA: TGTGCCAGCAGGGCCATTCTTCAGGGCTCTTCTGAAAAACTGTTTTTT. Protein product: CASRAILQGSSEKLFF.

This clone was found once. The chain is built from TRBV9 and TRBJ2-2; possible D gene TRBD2, 5 bases. This CDR3 is built from 15 residues. CDR1 is SGDLS and CDR2 is YYNGEE in the germline V gene. V was shortened by 3 bases and J by 8 bases, with 17 bases between the two germline ends. The CDR3 bases are TGTGCCAGCAGCGGGGGTCTATCGGGGAGTGGGGAGCTGTTTTTT. It specifies CASSGGLSGSGELFF.

The CDR3 is CASSSQGHQLNQPQHF. Written as DNA, the CDR3 is TGTGCCAGCAGTTCCCAGGGACACCAACTCAATCAGCCCCAGCATTTT. This rearrangement joins TRBV28 to TRBJ1-5; D is possibly TRBD1 (6 bases). This CDR3 has 16 residues. The germline V and J ends were trimmed by 4 bases and 3 bases, with 16 bases remaining between them. The germline CDR1 and CDR2 sequences are MDHEN and SYDVKM.

Only one count was recorded for this clone. The rearrangement uses TRBV2 and TRBJ2-2; TRBD1 is a possible D gene (7 bases). Germline lookup yields CDR1 SNHLY and CDR2 FYNNEI. The length of the CDR3 is 15 residues. V lost 5 bases, J lost 6 bases, and 16 bases lay in between. The CDR3: CASSWTGSGAGELFF. The DNA for the CDR3 is TGTGCCAGCAGTTGGACAGGATCGGGGGCCGGGGAGCTGTTTTTT.

This sequence joins TRBV10-3 and TRBJ1-2, with D unresolved. The CDR3 runs to 13 residues. CDR1 ENHRY and CDR2 SYGVKD come from the germline V gene. Trimming stripped 2 bases from V and 4 bases from J, with 8 bases between. The DNA for the CDR3 is TGTGCCATCAGTGAGCCAGGTGTCTATGGCTACACCTTC. This sequence encodes CAISEPGVYGYTF.

The chain joins TRBV7-2 to TRBJ2-5; TRBD1 is a possible D gene (5 bases). CDR3 size: 13 residues. Germline V CDR1 and CDR2: SGHTA, FQGNSA. V was cut by 3 bases and J by 3 bases, with 8 bases left in between. CDR3: CASSLTVKETQYF. The CDR3 region has the DNA TGTGCCAGCAGCTTGACAGTTAAAGAGACCCAGTACTTC.

The V and J genes are TRBV5-6 and TRBJ1-6, with 7 bases identical to TRBD1. The germline gives CDR1 SGHDT, CDR2 YYEEEE. This CDR3 has 15 amino acids. The trim removed 5 bases at V and 7 bases at J, leaving 9 bases unmatched. Here the CDR3 DNA reads TGTGCCAGCAGTCCTATCGACAGGGTGAATTCACCCCTCCACTTT. This gives the protein CASSPIDRVNSPLHF.

The J gene is TRBJ2-7, the V gene TRBV18, with TRBD1 matching 7 bases. CDR1 is KGHSH, CDR2 LQKENI, per germline. With 5 bases clipped from V and 3 bases from J, the junction kept 10 bases outside the gene matches. The CDR3 covers 15 residues. The CDR3 DNA reads TGTGCCAGCTCATCCCCCGGCAGGGGGAACTACGAGCAGTACTTC. It is translated as CASSSPGRGNYEQYF.

The CDR3 loop is CASSPETGVNTEAFF. CDR3 bases: TGCGCCAGCAGCCCAGAGACAGGGGTGAACACTGAAGCTTTCTTT. The V call is TRBV5-1, the J call TRBJ1-1; 8 nucleotides agree with TRBD1. The CDR3 has 15 residues. Germline-derived CDR1 and CDR2 are SGHRS and YFSETQ. V lost 4 bases and J lost 0; bases outside the gene matches: 5. Full variable domain (rest looked up from reference TRBV5-1 and TRBJ1-1): KAGVTQTPRYLIKTRGQQVTLSCSPISGHRSVSWYQQTPGQGLQFLFEYFSETQRNKGNFPGRFSGRQFSNSRSEMNVSTLELGDSALYLCASSPETGVNTEAFFGQGTRLTVV.

A few counts support this clone. The chain uses TRBV4-1 and TRBJ2-6; D remains ambiguous. Germline CDR1 MGHRA, CDR2 YSYEKL. The CDR3 covers 18 residues. V lost 4 bases and J lost 0, with 16 bases in between. CDR3 in amino acids: CASSPRHQTLSGANVLTF. CDR3 bases: TGCGCCAGCAGCCCTAGGCACCAAACACTCTCTGGGGCCAACGTCCTGACTTTC.

CDR3: CASSHPGAGTSAGELFF. As DNA, the CDR3 is TGTGCCAGCAGCCACCCCGGGGCGGGGACCAGCGCCGGGGAGCTGTTTTTT. The V and J genes are TRBV11-2 and TRBJ2-2, with D possibly TRBD2 on 6 matching bases. The CDR3 loop spans 17 amino acids. Trimming left V 5 bases short and J 6 bases short, with 22 bases between. Germline V lookup: CDR1 SGHAT, CDR2 FQNNGV.

The gene calls are TRBV14 and TRBJ2-3, with 12 nucleotides matching TRBD2. The length of the CDR3 is 14 residues. Germline V CDR1 and CDR2: SGHDN, FVKESK. Unmatched junction bases numbered 3, after V lost 6 bases and J lost 5 bases. The DNA of the CDR3 is TGTGCCAGCAGTCGACTAGCGGGGGTAGATACGCAGTATTTT. Residues: CASSRLAGVDTQYF.

This clone was seen only a few times. V usage is TRBV9 and J usage is TRBJ1-1; 8 bases are a match to TRBD1. The CDR3 consists of 15 residues. The ends lost 1 base at V and 6 bases at J; junction bases unmatched: 8. Germline V lookup: CDR1 SGDLS, CDR2 YYNGEE. Here the CDR3 DNA reads TGTGCCAGCAGCGTACTCGACAGGGGTAAGGCTGAAGCTTTCTTT. This gives the protein CASSVLDRGKAEAFF.

The chain has TRBV7-2 and TRBJ1-5; D is unresolved. CDR3 length: 14 amino acids. CDR1 is SGHTA and CDR2 is FQGNSA in the germline V gene. V lost 5 bases, J lost 0 bases, and 8 bases lay in between. This CDR3 reads CASSPGSSNQPQHF. The DNA of the CDR3 is TGTGCCAGCAGCCCGGGGAGTAGCAATCAGCCCCAGCATTTT.